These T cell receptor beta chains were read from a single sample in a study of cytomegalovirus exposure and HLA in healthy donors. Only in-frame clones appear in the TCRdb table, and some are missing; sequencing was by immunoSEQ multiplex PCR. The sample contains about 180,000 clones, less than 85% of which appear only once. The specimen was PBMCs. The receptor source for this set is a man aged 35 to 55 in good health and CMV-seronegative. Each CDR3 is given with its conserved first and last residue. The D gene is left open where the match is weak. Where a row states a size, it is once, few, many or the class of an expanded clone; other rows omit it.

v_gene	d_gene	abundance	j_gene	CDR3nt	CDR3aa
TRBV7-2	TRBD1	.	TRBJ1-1	TGTGCCAGCAGCTCAAGTAGCAGGGGGTATACTGAAGCTTTCTTT	CASSSSSRGYTEAFF
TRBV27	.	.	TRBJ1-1	TGTGCCAGCAGTCTCCGGACAGCAATGAGCACTGAAGCTTTCTTT	CASSLRTAMSTEAFF
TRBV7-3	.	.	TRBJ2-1	TGTGCCAGCAGCATCCTGGCAGGCTCCTACAATGAGCAGTTCTTC	CASSILAGSYNEQFF
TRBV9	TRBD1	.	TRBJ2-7	TGTGCCAGCGACGGAGGGACAGGCCTAGGCGAGCAGTACTTC	CASDGGTGLGEQYF
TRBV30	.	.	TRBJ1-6	TGTGCCTGGAGTGTATCGGGGAGATCACCCCTCCACTTT	CAWSVSGRSPLHF
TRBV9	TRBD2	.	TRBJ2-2	TGTGCCAGCTCCAGCGGGGGAGTGGAGCTGTTTTTT	CASSSGGVELFF
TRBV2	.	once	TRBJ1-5	TGTGCCAGCAGTGAACAGTCAGACAATCAGCCCCAGCATTTT	CASSEQSDNQPQHF
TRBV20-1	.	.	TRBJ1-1	TGCAGTGCTAGTAGAGTAACTGAAGCTTTCTTT	CSASRVTEAFF
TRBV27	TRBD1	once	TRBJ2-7	TGTGCCAGCAGTTTACAGGGGGATTCCTACGAGCAGTACTTC	CASSLQGDSYEQYF
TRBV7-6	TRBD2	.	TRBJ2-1	TGTGCCAGCCTCGCCAGACCGGGACTAGCGGGAGGGTCGAGCTCCTACAATGAGCAGTTCTTC	CASLARPGLAGGSSSYNEQFF
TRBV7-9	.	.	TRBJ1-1	TGTTCCAGCAGTTTTACAGGGTCGGGTCGGGGCACTGAAGCTTTCTTT	CSSSFTGSGRGTEAFF
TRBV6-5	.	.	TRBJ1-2	TGTGCCACTCACCCGGGGGTAACCTACGGCTACACCTTC	CATHPGVTYGYTF
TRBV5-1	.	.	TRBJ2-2	TGCGCCAGCAGCAGTACTAGTCCCGGGGAGCTGTTTTTT	CASSSTSPGELFF
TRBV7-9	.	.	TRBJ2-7	TGTGCCAGCAGCTTACGGGCGGGGAACGACTACGAGCAGTACTTC	CASSLRAGNDYEQYF
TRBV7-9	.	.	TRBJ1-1	TGTGCCAGCAGCGCTCCTTTGAGGTCAGACACTGAAGCTTTCTTT	CASSAPLRSDTEAFF
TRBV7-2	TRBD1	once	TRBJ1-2	TGTGCCAGCAGCTTGGACAGGGGCCGTGGCTACACCTTC	CASSLDRGRGYTF
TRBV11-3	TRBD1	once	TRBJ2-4	TGTGCCAGCAGCGGCAGGACAGGAGATCTAGCCAAAAACATTCAGTACTTC	CASSGRTGDLAKNIQYF
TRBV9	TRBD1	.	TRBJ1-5	TGTGCCAGCAGCGAGGGGGCGCGGCAGCCCCAGCATTTT	CASSEGARQPQHF
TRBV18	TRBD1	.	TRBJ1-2	TGTGCCAGCTCATCTCAGACAGGGAACTATGGCTACACCTTC	CASSSQTGNYGYTF
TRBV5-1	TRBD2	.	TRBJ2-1	TGCGCCAGCAGCCTGGGACTAGCGGGAGTCTCCGAGCAGTTCTTC	CASSLGLAGVSEQFF
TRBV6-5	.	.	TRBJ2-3	TGTGCCAGCAGTCCCCTGAGCGACGGCACAGATACGCAGTATTTT	CASSPLSDGTDTQYF
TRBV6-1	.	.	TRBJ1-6	TGTGCCAGCAGTGAACAGGGGCGCCTTAATTCACCCCTCCACTTT	CASSEQGRLNSPLHF
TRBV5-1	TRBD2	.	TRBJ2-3	TGCGCCAGCAGCTTATACGGGACTAGCGGGAGTTCTGGCACAGATACGCAGTATTTT	CASSLYGTSGSSGTDTQYF
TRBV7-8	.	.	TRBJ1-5	TGTGCCAGCAGCTTGCAGGCCCATAGCAATCAGCCCCAGCATTTT	CASSLQAHSNQPQHF
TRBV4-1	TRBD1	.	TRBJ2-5	TGCGCCAGCAGCCAAGAGGCACAGGGGGAGACCCAGTACTTC	CASSQEAQGETQYF
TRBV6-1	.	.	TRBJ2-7	TGTGCCAGCAGTGAAGAGGTGGAGAGTTTCTCCTACGAGCAGTACTTC	CASSEEVESFSYEQYF
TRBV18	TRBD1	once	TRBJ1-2	TGTGCCAGCTCACCCACTGCTACGACAGGGGGCTCTAACTATGGCTACACCTTC	CASSPTATTGGSNYGYTF
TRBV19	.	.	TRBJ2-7	TGTGCCAGTAGTATTTGGGGGGGCGAGACCTACGAGCAGTACTTC	CASSIWGGETYEQYF
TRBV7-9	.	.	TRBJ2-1	TGTGCCAGCAGCTTTGCGAATGAGCAGTTCTTC	CASSFANEQFF
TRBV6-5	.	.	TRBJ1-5	TGTGCCAGCAGTTTCACAGGGAATCAGCCCCAGCATTTT	CASSFTGNQPQHF
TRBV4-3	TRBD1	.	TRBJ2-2	TGCGCCAGCAGCCAAGGAAGGACAGGTCCGAACACCGGGGAGCTGTTTTTT	CASSQGRTGPNTGELFF
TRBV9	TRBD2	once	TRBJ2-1	TGTGCCAGCAGCACCACTAGCGAGAGCTACAATGAGCAGTTCTTC	CASSTTSESYNEQFF
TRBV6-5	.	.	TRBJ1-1	TGTGCCAGCAGTGAAGCGCTTCGACAGGAAGCTTTCTTT	CASSEALRQEAFF
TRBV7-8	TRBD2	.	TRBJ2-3	TGTGCCAGCAGAGCGGGAATAAACACAGATACGCAGTATTTT	CASRAGINTDTQYF
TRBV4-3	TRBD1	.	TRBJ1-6	TGCGCCAGCAGCCGAACCTCCGGACAGGGAGGGCCCCTCCACTTT	CASSRTSGQGGPLHF
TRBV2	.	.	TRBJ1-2	TGTGCCAGCAGCCTCTCCCGGACTCCTCCCGGCTACACCTTC	CASSLSRTPPGYTF
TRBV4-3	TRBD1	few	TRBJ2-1	TGCGCCAGCAGCCAAGATCGGGACAGCGAGCAGTTCTTC	CASSQDRDSEQFF
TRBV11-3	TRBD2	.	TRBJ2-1	TGTGCCAGCAGCTTAGTTGCTAGCGGGAGGACCTACAATGAGCAGTTCTTC	CASSLVASGRTYNEQFF
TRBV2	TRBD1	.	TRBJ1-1	TGTGCCAGCGGACAGGGGGAGGGCACTGAAGCTTTCTTT	CASGQGEGTEAFF
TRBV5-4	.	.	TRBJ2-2	TGTGCCAGCAGCTTGTCTGGCCGGAGGAACACCGGGGAGCTGTTTTTT	CASSLSGRRNTGELFF
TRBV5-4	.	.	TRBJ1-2	TGTGCCAGCAGCCTACAGGAGAACTATGGCTACACCTTC	CASSLQENYGYTF
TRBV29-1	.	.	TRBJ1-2	TGCAGCGTCGCCGCCAGCGACTATGGCTACACCTTC	CSVAASDYGYTF